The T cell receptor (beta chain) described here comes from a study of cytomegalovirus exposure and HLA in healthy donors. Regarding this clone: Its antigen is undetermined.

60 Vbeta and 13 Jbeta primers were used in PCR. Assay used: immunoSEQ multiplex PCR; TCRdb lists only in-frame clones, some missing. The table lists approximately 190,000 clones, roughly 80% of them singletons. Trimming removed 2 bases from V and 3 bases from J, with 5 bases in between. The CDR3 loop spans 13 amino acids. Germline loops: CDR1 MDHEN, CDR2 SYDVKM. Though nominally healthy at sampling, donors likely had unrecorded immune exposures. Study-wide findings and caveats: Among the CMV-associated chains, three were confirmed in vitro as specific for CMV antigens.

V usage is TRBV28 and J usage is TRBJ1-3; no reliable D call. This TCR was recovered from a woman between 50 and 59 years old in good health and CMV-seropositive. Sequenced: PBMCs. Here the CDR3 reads CASSLAGGNTIYF. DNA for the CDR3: TGTGCCAGCAGTTTAGCCGGTGGAAACACCATATATTTT.